One T cell receptor beta chain is described in this entry. Its antigen remains unidentified. This record belongs to a study of vaccination effects on CD4 cells after COVID-19. Trimming took 7 bases from V and 1 from J, leaving 13 bases between them. The germline V gene has CDR1 SQVTM and CDR2 ANQGSEA. The CDR3 runs 13 residues. A roughly 11-day culture period preceded the isolation of CD4+ T cells. Of the BNT162b2 and mRNA-1273 vaccines, participants received two doses of one or the other. The protocol was immunoSEQ multiplex PCR, while the TCRdb copy is restricted to in-frame clones and leaves out a portion. The sample contains tens of thousands of clones, less than 80% of which appear only once.

This clonotype was obtained from a human donor who received a COVID-19 vaccine. The sequences come from CD4+ T cells from PBMCs cultured without peptide, collected after COVID-19 vaccination. V is TRBV29-1 and J is TRBJ1-1; D is perhaps TRBD1 (5 bases). The DNA of the CDR3 is TGCAGCGCAAAGAGGGGTTCGAACACTGAAGCTTTCTTT. Residues: CSAKRGSNTEAFF.